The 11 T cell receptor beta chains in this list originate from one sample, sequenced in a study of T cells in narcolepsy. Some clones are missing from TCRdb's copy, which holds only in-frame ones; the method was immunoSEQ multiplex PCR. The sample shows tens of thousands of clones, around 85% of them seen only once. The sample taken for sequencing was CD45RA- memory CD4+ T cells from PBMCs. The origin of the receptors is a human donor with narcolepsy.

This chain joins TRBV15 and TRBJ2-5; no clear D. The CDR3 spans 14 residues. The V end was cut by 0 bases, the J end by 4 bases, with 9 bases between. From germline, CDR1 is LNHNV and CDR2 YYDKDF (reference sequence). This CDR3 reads CATSRDTVTETQYF. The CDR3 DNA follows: TGTGCCACCAGCAGAGATACTGTTACAGAGACCCAGTACTTC.

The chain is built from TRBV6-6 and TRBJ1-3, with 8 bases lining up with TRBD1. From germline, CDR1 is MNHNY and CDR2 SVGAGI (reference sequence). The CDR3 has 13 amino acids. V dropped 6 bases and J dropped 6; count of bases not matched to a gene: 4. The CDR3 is CASSSGGENTIYF. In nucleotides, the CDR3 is TGTGCCAGCAGCTCAGGGGGCGAAAACACCATATATTTT.

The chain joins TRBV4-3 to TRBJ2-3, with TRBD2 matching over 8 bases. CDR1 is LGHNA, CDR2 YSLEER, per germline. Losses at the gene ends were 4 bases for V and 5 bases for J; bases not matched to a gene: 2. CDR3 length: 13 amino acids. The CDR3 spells CASSPTSEDTQYF. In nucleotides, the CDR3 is TGCGCCAGCAGCCCGACTAGCGAAGATACGCAGTATTTT.

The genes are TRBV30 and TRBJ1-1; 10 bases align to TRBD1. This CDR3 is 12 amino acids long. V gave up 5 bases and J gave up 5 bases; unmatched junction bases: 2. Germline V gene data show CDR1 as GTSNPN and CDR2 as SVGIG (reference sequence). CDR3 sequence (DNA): TGTGCCTGGGACAGGGGGCGGACTGAAGCTTTCTTT. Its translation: CAWDRGRTEAFF.

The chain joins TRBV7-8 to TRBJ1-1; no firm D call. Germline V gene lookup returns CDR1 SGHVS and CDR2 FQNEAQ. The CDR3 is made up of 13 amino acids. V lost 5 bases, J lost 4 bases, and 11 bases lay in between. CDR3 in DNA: TGTGCCAGCAGCACCGCCCCGGGCACTGAAGCTTTCTTT. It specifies CASSTAPGTEAFF.

CDR3 in amino acids: CASRWDRGANYGYTF. The CDR3 DNA follows: TGTGCCAGCAGGTGGGACAGGGGAGCTAACTATGGCTACACCTTC. This chain links TRBV5-4 with TRBJ1-2; 10 positions agree with TRBD1. V was clipped by 5 bases and J by 0 bases; unmatched bases: 4. There are 15 residues in the CDR3. Germline assignment: CDR1 SGHNT and CDR2 YYREEE (reference sequence).

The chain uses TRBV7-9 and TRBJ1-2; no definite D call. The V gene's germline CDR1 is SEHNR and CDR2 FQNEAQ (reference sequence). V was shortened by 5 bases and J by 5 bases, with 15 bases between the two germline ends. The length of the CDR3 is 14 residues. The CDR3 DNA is TGTGCCAGCAGCCCCCCTGGAAGCCCGTATGGCTACACCTTC. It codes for CASSPPGSPYGYTF.

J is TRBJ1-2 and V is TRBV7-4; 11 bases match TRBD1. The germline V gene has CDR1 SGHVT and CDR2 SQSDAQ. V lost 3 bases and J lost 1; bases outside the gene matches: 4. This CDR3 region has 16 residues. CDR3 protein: CASSFGQGAFNYGYTF. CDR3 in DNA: TGTGCCAGCAGCTTCGGACAGGGGGCGTTTAACTATGGCTACACCTTC.

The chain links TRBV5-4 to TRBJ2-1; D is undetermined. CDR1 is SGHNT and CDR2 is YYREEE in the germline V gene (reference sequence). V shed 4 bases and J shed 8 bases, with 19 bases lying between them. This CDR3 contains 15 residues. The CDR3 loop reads CASSPFTHGPYEQFF. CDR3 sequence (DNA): TGTGCCAGCAGCCCCTTCACCCATGGTCCCTATGAGCAGTTCTTC.

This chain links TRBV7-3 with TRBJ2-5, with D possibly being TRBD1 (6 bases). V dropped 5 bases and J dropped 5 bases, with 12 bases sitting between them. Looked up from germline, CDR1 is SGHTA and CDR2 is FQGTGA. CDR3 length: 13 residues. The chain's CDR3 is CASSPGARETQYF. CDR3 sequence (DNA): TGTGCCAGCAGCCCAGGGGCCCGGGAGACCCAGTACTTC.

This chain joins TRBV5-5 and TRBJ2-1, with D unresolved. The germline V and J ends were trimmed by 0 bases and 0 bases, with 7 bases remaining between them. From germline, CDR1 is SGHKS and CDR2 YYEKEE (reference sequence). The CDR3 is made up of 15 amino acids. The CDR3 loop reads CASSLEQSSYNEQFF. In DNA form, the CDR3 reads TGTGCCAGCAGCTTGGAACAGAGCTCCTACAATGAGCAGTTCTTC.